This T cell receptor beta chain was identified in a study of blood T cell repertoires in COVID-19. This clone is a singleton in its sample. Generated by immunoSEQ multiplex PCR, the TCRdb table keeps only in-frame clones and is missing some. The sample consists of 250,000 to 300,000 clones, 89% of them appearing once. The CDR3 extends over 18 amino acids. The V and J ends lost 0 bases and 4 bases, in that order; junction bases with no gene match: 13. In germline, CDR1 is WSHSY, CDR2 SAAADI. The source material was peripheral blood. This chain uses TRBV10-2 with TRBJ2-5, with 8 bases that match TRBD1. This receptor was taken from a man aged 50 to 59 with acute or convalescent COVID-19. The CDR3 sequence: CASSESPPGQDLRETQYF. The CDR3, as DNA: TGCGCCAGCAGTGAGTCGCCACCGGGACAGGATTTACGAGAGACCCAGTACTTC.